This passage covers 11 T cell receptor beta chains from one sample sequenced in a study of identical twins. Each CDR3 protein is one row after TCRdb ran MiXCR on the 5' RACE reads. The sample records about 720,000 distinct CDR3 sequences, 15% to 20% being singletons. These records were also assigned to another study, of T cells expressing NK-cell markers.

Sequencing used PBMCs. Source of these receptors: a young woman in good health.

This clonotype appeared a few times. The chain links TRBV3-1 to TRBJ2-2; D uncertain. The length of the CDR3 is 14 residues. Trimming stripped 1 base from V and 4 bases from J, with 7 bases between. CDR1 and CDR2 (germline): LGHDT, YNNKEL (reference sequence). The CDR3 region is CASSQGWSTGELFF. CDR3 coding DNA: TGTGCCAGCAGCCAAGGATGGAGCACCGGGGAGCTGTTTTTT.

The rearrangement uses TRBV14 and TRBJ2-7; D might be TRBD2 (6 bases). The CDR3 has 17 residues. Trimming removed 3 bases at V and 0 bases at J, with 18 bases between. Germline values: CDR1 SGHDN, CDR2 FVKESK. In nucleotides, the CDR3 is TGTGCCAGCAGCCATCCTAACGGGACTTCCAGCTCCTACGAGCAGTACTTC. Translation gives CASSHPNGTSSSYEQYF.

The chain links TRBV6-2 or TRBV6-3 to TRBJ2-6; D is ambiguous. Trimming shortened V by 0 bases and J by 3 bases, and 15 bases separated the two germline ends. The CDR3 sequence is 18 residues long. Germline CDR1 and CDR2: MNHEY and SVGEGT. The CDR3, as DNA: TGTGCCAGCAGTTACTCGGTCGTAGTCCTTAATGGGGCCAACGTCCTGACTTTC. Residues: CASSYSVVVLNGANVLTF.

This clonotype was counted between two and nine times. This chain connects TRBV7-9 to TRBJ2-2; tentatively, D is TRBD1 (7 bases). The ends were cut back, 4 bases at V and 4 bases at J, with 16 bases in the middle. Looked up from germline, CDR1 is SEHNR and CDR2 is FQNEAQ (reference sequence). The CDR3 is made up of 16 amino acids. The CDR3 nucleotides are TGTGCCAGCAGCTCCCAGGCGGGACAGACCACCGGGGAGCTGTTTTTT. Its translation: CASSSQAGQTTGELFF. The entire variable domain, with the rest obtained from reference TRBV7-9 and TRBJ2-2, is as follows: DTGVSQNPRHKITKRGQNVTFRCDPISEHNRLYWYRQTLGQGPEFLTYFQNEAQLEKSRLLSDRFSAERPKGSFSTLEIQRTEQGDSAMYLCASSSQAGQTTGELFFGEGSRLTVL.

This clonotype has more than one count but fewer than ten. V gene TRBV7-9 combines with J gene TRBJ2-3; D is unresolved. Germline CDR1 and CDR2: SEHNR and FQNEAQ (reference sequence). The CDR3 extends over 13 amino acids. V was cut by 0 bases and J by 5 bases, with 6 bases left in between. The CDR3 coding sequence is TGTGCCAGCAGCTTAGCAGGAGTAGATACGCAGTATTTT. It is translated as CASSLAGVDTQYF.

This chain joins TRBV18 and TRBJ2-7, with TRBD1 identical over 8 bases. The CDR3 is 12 amino acids. The V gene end was trimmed by 6 bases and the J gene end by 6 bases; junction bases not matched to a gene: 4. Per germline, CDR1 KGHSH and CDR2 LQKENI. The chain's CDR3 is CASSRQGSEQYF. Written as DNA, the CDR3 is TGTGCCAGCTCCCGACAGGGGTCCGAGCAGTACTTC.

This clonotype showed up just a few times. The rearrangement uses TRBV12-3 or TRBV12-4 and TRBJ2-3; tentative D call: TRBD2 (6 bases). The CDR3 is 13 amino acids. The V and J ends lost 9 bases and 4 bases respectively, with 14 bases between them. The CDR3 bases are TGTGCCAGTGGGACTTGGGGGTCAGATACGCAGTATTTT. Translating it yields CASGTWGSDTQYF.

The chain combines TRBV12-3 or TRBV12-4 with TRBJ1-1, with D possibly TRBD1 on 6 matching bases. V gave up 5 bases and J gave up 11 bases, with 15 bases separating them. CDR3 size: 12 residues. The CDR3 nucleotides read TGTGCCAGCAGTCTCAAGGGGGTGGGGGCTTTCTTT. It yields the protein CASSLKGVGAFF.

This clonotype was detected many times. The V gene is TRBV6-1, the J gene TRBJ2-2; 10 bases map to TRBD2. The CDR3 extends over 16 amino acids. CDR1 and CDR2 (germline): MNHNS, SASEGT. With V trimmed by 8 bases and J by 4 bases, 10 bases remained unmatched. The CDR3: CASHKAGGRITGELFF. DNA of the CDR3: TGTGCCAGCCATAAAGCGGGGGGGCGTATCACCGGGGAGCTGTTTTTT.

V and J are TRBV5-1 and TRBJ2-1; TRBD2 is a possible D gene (5 bases). Germline CDR1 SGHRS, CDR2 YFSETQ. The CDR3 loop spans 15 amino acids. Between the trimmed V and J ends, which lost 1 base and 9 bases, there was a span of 17 bases. The CDR3 DNA sequence: TGCGCCAGCAGCTTGATTTACGCCGAGGGTGTTGAGCAGTTCTTC. Its translation is CASSLIYAEGVEQFF.

The CDR3 here is CASSTQQGDYEQYF. The CDR3 bases are TGTGCCAGCAGCACCCAACAGGGAGACTACGAGCAGTACTTC. The rearrangement joins TRBV7-8 to TRBJ2-7; tentative D call: TRBD1 (6 bases). Germline V gene data show CDR1 as SGHVS and CDR2 as FQNEAQ. V was clipped by 5 bases and J by 3 bases, with 14 bases between them. The length of the CDR3 is 14 residues.